This TCR beta chain was recovered during a study of CD8+ T cells in alopecia areata. Study-wide findings and caveats: Scalp clonality dropped significantly under tofacitinib, as did expanded CD8+ top-100 clones.

As regards this clone: The antigen is unknown.

cDNA serving as the sequencing template came from extracted, reverse transcribed RNA. Sequencing used immunoSEQ multiplex PCR; TCRdb keeps in-frame clones, though not all of them. In the table there are about 100,000 clones, around 84% of which are singletons. Treatment noted: oral pan-JAK inhibitor, 5-10 mg twice daily. CDR3 length: 17 amino acids. Germline V CDR1 and CDR2: SGHAT, FQNNGV. The V end was cut by 4 bases, the J end by 4 bases, with 19 bases between. This sample comprised CD8+ T cells sorted from blood, obtained at week 24, from a patient treated with tofacitinib. V usage is TRBV11-2 and J usage is TRBJ1-4; D gene ambiguous. The TCR sequence derives from a human donor with alopecia areata. CDR3 sequence reads: CASSSGTTDPDNEKLFF. In DNA form, the CDR3 reads TGTGCCAGCAGCTCCGGAACCACAGACCCCGATAATGAAAAACTGTTTTTT.